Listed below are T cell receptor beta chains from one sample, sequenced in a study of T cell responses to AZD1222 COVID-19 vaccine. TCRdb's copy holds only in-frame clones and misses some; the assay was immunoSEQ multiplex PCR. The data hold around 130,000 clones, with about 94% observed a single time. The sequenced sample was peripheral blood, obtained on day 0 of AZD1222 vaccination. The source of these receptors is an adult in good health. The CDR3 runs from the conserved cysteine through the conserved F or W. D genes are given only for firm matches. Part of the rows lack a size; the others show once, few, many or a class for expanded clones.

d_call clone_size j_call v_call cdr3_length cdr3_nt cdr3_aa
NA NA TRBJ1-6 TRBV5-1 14 TGCGCCAGCAGCTTGGGAGGGGGGGGTTCACCCCTCCACTTT CASSLGGGGSPLHF
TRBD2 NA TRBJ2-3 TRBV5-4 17 TGTGCCAGCAGCTTCGTAGGGAGCGGGGGGCCCACAGATACGCAGTATTTT CASSFVGSGGPTDTQYF
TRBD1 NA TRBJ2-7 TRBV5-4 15 TGTGCCAGCAGCCCAGCTTCAGGGGGCATGTACGAGCAGTACTTC CASSPASGGMYEQYF
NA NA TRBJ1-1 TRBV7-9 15 TGTGCCAGCAGCTTAGTCGCGGGGCGGGACACTGAAGCTTTCTTT CASSLVAGRDTEAFF
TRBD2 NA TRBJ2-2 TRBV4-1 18 TGCGCCAGCAGCCAAGATTGGACTAGCGGGGTGTACACCGGGGAGCTGTTTTTT CASSQDWTSGVYTGELFF
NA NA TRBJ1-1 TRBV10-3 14 TGTGCCATCAGTGTTTCGGGACAGAACACTGAAGCTTTCTTT CAISVSGQNTEAFF
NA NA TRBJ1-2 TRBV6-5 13 TGTGCCAGCAGTTCTGGGTCTAACTATGGCTACACCTTC CASSSGSNYGYTF
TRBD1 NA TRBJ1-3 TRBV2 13 TGTGCCAGAACAACAGGGGACGGAAACACCATATATTTT CARTTGDGNTIYF
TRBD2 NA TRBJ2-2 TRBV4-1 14 TGCGCCAGCAGCCAACGGGAGGGCACCGGGGAGCTGTTTTTT CASSQREGTGELFF
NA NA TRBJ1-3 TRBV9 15 TGTGCCAGCAGCGTAGGAGGGGATGCTGGAAACACCATATATTTT CASSVGGDAGNTIYF
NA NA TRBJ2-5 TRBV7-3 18 TGTGCCAGCAGCTTACAAGCGCCAAGACAACCTGGGGTTGAGACCCAGTACTTC CASSLQAPRQPGVETQYF
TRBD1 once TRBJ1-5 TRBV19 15 TGTGCCAGTAGTATGTCGGGACAGGACAATCAGCCCCAGCATTTT CASSMSGQDNQPQHF